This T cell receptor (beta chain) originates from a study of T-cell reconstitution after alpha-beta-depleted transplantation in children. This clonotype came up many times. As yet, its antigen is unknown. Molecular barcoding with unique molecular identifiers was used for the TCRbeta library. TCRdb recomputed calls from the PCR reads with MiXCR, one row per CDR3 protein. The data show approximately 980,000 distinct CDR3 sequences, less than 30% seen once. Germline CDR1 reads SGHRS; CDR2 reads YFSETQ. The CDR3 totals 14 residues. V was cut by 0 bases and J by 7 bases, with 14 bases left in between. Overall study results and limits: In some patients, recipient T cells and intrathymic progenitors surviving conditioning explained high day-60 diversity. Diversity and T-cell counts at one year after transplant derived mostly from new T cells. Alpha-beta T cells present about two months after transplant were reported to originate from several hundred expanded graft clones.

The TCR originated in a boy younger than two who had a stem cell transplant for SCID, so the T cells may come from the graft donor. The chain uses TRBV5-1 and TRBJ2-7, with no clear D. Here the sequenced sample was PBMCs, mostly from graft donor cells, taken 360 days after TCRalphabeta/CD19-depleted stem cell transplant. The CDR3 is CASSLGLVYEEQYF. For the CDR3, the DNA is TGCGCCAGCAGCTTGGGGCTCGTCTACGAGGAGCAGTACTTC.